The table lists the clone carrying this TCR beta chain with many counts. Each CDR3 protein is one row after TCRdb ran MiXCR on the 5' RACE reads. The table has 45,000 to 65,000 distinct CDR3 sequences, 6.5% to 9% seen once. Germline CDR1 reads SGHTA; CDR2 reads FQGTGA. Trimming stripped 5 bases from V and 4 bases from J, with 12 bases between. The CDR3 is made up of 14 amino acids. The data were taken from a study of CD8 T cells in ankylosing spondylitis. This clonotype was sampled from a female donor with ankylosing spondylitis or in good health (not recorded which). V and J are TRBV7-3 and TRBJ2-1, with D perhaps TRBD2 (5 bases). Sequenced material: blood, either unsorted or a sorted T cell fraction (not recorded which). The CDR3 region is CASSPDGKYNEQFF. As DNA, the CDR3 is TGTGCCAGCAGCCCCGACGGGAAATACAATGAGCAGTTCTTC.